These 10 T cell receptor beta chains originate from one sample sequenced in a study of OX40 agonist ivuxolimab in advanced cancers. The protocol was immunoSEQ multiplex PCR, while the TCRdb copy is restricted to in-frame clones and leaves out a portion. The table lists 90,000 to 100,000 clones, approximately 83% of them singletons. The sequencing here drew on CD4+ or CD8+ T cells sorted from blood, taken in a trial of the OX40 agonist ivuxolimab. The receptors come from an adult with an advanced solid tumor such as melanoma, head and neck, liver or kidney cancer.

The chain has TRBV7-9 and TRBJ1-2, with D perhaps TRBD1 (5 bases). V dropped 5 bases and J dropped 7 bases, with 17 bases sitting between them. Looked up from germline, CDR1 is SEHNR and CDR2 is FQNEAQ (reference sequence). The length of the CDR3 is 14 residues. This CDR3 reads CASSRGEGAGGYTF. The CDR3 DNA reads TGTGCCAGCAGCCGGGGCGAAGGGGCAGGTGGCTACACCTTC. The entire variable domain, with the rest obtained from reference TRBV7-9 and TRBJ1-2, is as follows: DTGVSQNPRHKITKRGQNVTFRCDPISEHNRLYWYRQTLGQGPEFLTYFQNEAQLEKSRLLSDRFSAERPKGSFSTLEIQRTEQGDSAMYLCASSRGEGAGGYTFGSGTRLTVV.

J is TRBJ1-2 and V is TRBV28; D ambiguous. Germline values: CDR1 MDHEN, CDR2 SYDVKM. With 6 bases removed from V and 8 bases from J, the gap between germline ends came to 16 bases. CDR3 size: 13 residues. DNA for the CDR3: TGTGCCAGCAGCGACCCGAATAAGCGGGGCTACACCTTC. Translating it yields CASSDPNKRGYTF.

The V gene is TRBV4-2, the J gene TRBJ1-4, with unresolved D. CDR1 is LGHNA and CDR2 is YNFKEQ in the germline V gene. The ends were cut back, 4 bases at V and 5 bases at J, with 5 bases in the middle. This CDR3 has 12 amino acids. The CDR3 loop is CASSLGNEKLFF. The DNA of the CDR3 is TGTGCCAGCAGCCTAGGAAATGAAAAACTGTTTTTT.

The chain couples TRBV6-1 to TRBJ2-1; D is ambiguous. The CDR3 is 15 residues long. Germline V gene data show CDR1 as MNHNS and CDR2 as SASEGT. The ends were cut back, 5 bases at V and 0 bases at J, with 11 bases in the middle. The chain's CDR3 is CASSSYRISYNEQFF. The CDR3 nucleotides read TGTGCCAGCAGTTCTTATAGGATCTCCTACAATGAGCAGTTCTTC.

With regard to this clone: At one boundary the junction diverges from the germline segment, which might be a read error. The chain combines TRBV15 with TRBJ2-7; 9 bases line up with TRBD1. The germline V gene encodes CDR1 LNHNV and CDR2 YYDKDF (reference sequence). CDR3 size: 13 residues. As DNA, the CDR3 is TGTGCCACCAGCATAAACAGGGGGCGAGAGCCTCACTTC. This sequence encodes CATSINRGREPHF.

The J gene is TRBJ1-1, the V gene TRBV6-5; D gene uncertain. Trimming removed 10 bases from V and 1 base from J, with 13 bases in between. Germline-derived CDR1 and CDR2 are MNHEY and SVGAGI. This CDR3 has 13 residues. The CDR3 region is CATRSTSNTEAFF. In DNA, the CDR3 is TGTGCCACTAGGTCAACTTCGAACACTGAAGCTTTCTTT.

This chain connects TRBV7-2 to TRBJ1-1; D is uncertain. Germline values: CDR1 SGHTA, CDR2 FQGNSA. The CDR3 covers 13 residues. The ends were cut back, 1 base at V and 3 bases at J, with 6 bases in the middle. The CDR3 region has the DNA TGTGCCAGCAGCTTAGAGAGGGACACTGAAGCTTTCTTT. It yields the protein CASSLERDTEAFF.

This chain joins TRBV2 and TRBJ2-2, with 7 positions matching TRBD1. From germline, CDR1 is SNHLY and CDR2 FYNNEI. V was clipped by 7 bases and J by 1 base; unmatched bases: 6. The CDR3 is 15 residues long. The CDR3 nucleotides read TGTGCCAGCAACCGGGACAGAATGAACACCGGGGAGCTGTTTTTT. Protein: CASNRDRMNTGELFF. Together with reference TRBV2 and TRBJ2-2, the CDR3 gives the full variable domain: EPEVTQTPSHQVTQMGQEVILRCVPISNHLYFYWYRQILGQKVEFLVSFYNNEISEKSEIFDDQFSVERPDGSNFTLKIRSTKLEDSAMYFCASNRDRMNTGELFFGEGSRLTVL.

The chain joins TRBV28 to TRBJ1-5; D remains ambiguous. CDR1 is MDHEN, CDR2 SYDVKM, per germline. The V end was cut by 4 bases, the J end by 9 bases, with 16 bases between. CDR3 length: 14 residues. The CDR3 here is CASSSPTRGRPQHF. Here the CDR3 DNA reads TGTGCCAGCAGTTCCCCCACCCGAGGGAGGCCCCAGCATTTT.

The chain has TRBV2 and TRBJ1-6; TRBD1 aligns across 7 bases. Unmatched junction bases numbered 5, after V lost 6 bases and J lost 9 bases. Germline V gives CDR1 SNHLY, CDR2 FYNNEI. This CDR3 is built from 13 residues. The CDR3 spells CASRGTVSSPLHF. As DNA, the CDR3 is TGTGCCAGCAGGGGGACAGTGAGTTCACCCCTCCACTTT.